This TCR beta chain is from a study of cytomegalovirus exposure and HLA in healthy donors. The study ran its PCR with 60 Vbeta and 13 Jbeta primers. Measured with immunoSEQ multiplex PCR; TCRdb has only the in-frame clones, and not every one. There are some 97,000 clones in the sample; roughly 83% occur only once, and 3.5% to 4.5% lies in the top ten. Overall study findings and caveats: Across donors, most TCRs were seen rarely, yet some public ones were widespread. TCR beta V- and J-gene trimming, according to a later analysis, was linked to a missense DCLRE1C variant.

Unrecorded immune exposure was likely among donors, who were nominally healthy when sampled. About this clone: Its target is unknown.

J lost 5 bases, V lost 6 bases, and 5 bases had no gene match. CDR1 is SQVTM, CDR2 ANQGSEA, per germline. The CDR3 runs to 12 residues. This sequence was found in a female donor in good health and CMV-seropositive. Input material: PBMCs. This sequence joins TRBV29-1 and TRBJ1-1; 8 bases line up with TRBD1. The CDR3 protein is CSVATGETEAFF. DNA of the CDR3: TGCAGCGTCGCGACAGGGGAGACTGAAGCTTTCTTT. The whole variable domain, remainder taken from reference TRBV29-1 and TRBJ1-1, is SAVISQKPSRDICQRGTSLTIQCQVDSQVTMMFWYRQQPGQSLTLIATANQGSEATYESGFVIDKFPISRPNLTFSTLTVSNMSPEDSSIYLCSVATGETEAFFGQGTRLTVV.